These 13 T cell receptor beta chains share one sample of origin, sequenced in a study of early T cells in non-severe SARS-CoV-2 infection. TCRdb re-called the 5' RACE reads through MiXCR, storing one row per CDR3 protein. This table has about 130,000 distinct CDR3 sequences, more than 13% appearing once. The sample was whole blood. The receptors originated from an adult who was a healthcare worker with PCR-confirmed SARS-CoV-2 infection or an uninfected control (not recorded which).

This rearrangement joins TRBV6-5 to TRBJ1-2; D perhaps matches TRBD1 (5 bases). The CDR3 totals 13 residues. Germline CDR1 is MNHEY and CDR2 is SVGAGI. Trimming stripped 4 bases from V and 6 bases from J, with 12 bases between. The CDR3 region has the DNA TGTGCCAGCAGTTCCCAGGGTACCGATGGCTACACCTTC. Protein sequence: CASSSQGTDGYTF.

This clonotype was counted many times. For the CDR3, the DNA is TGTGCCAGCAGTAGGGCCTCGAATTCACCCCTCCACTTT. As protein: CASSRASNSPLHF. This sequence joins TRBV3-1 and TRBJ1-6; unclear D gene. Between the trimmed V and J ends, which lost 6 bases and 7 bases, there was a span of 10 bases. The germline V gene encodes CDR1 LGHDT and CDR2 YNNKEL (reference sequence). This CDR3 spans 13 amino acids.

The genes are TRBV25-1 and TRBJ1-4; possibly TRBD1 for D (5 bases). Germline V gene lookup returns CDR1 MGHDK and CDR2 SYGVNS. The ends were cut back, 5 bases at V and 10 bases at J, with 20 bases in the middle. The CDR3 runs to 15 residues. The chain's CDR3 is CASSLKTGTARKLFF. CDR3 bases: TGTGCCAGCAGTCTTAAAACGGGGACCGCCCGAAAACTGTTTTTT.

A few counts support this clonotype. DNA of the CDR3: TGTGCCAGCAGCTTATTTGCAAGCGAGACCCAGTACTTC. Translated, it gives CASSLFASETQYF. V and J are TRBV7-3 and TRBJ2-5; no definite D call. Germline V gene lookup returns CDR1 SGHTA and CDR2 FQGTGA. This CDR3 comprises 13 residues. The V end was cut by 2 bases, the J end by 5 bases, with 9 bases between.

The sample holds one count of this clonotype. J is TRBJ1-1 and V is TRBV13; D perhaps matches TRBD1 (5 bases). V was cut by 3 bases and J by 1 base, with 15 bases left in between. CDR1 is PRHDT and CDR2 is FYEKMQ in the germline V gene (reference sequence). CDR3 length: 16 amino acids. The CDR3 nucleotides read TGTGCCAGCAGCTTCCTGACAGAGTGGCGGAACACTGAAGCTTTCTTT. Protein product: CASSFLTEWRNTEAFF.

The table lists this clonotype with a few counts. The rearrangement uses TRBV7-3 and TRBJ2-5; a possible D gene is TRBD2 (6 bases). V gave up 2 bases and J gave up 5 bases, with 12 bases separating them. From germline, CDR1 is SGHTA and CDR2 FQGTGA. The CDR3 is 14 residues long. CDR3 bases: TGTGCCAGCAGCTTAGGGGGACTTGGGGAGACCCAGTACTTC. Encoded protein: CASSLGGLGETQYF.

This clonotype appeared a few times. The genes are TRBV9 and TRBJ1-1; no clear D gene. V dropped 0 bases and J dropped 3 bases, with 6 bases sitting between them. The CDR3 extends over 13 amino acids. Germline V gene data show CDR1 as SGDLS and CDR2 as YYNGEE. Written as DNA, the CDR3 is TGTGCCAGCAGCGTAGCTTGGCACACTGAAGCTTTCTTT. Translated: CASSVAWHTEAFF.

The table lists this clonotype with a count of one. The CDR3 DNA is TGCGCCAGCAGCTTGCTTGGGGGCCCCCCCAACACTGAAGCTTTCTTT. This translates into CASSLLGGPPNTEAFF. The genes are TRBV5-1 and TRBJ1-1; maybe TRBD1 (6 bases). The CDR3 covers 16 residues. The V end lost 1 base, the J end lost 2 bases, and 15 bases lay between the germline ends. CDR1 and CDR2 from the germline V gene are SGHRS and YFSETQ.

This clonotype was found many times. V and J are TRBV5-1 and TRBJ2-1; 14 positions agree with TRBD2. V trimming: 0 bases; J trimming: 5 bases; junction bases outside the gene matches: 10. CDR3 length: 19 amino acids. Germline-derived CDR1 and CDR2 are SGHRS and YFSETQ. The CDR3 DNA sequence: TGCGCCAGCAGCTTGGACCCGGCCGGACTAGCGGGGGGCAACAATGAGCAGTTCTTC. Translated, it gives CASSLDPAGLAGGNNEQFF.

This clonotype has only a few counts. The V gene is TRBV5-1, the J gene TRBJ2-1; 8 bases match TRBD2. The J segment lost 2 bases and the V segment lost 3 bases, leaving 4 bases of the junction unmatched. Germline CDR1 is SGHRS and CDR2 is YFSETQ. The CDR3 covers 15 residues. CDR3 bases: TGCGCCAGCAGCTCAGGCGGGGGGCCCTACAATGAGCAGTTCTTC. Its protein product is CASSSGGGPYNEQFF.

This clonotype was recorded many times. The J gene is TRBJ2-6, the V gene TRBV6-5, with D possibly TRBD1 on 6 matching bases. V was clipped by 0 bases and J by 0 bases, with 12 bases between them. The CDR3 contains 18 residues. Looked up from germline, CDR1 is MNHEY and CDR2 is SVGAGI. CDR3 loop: CASSYSNRAGSGANVLTF. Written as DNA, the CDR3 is TGTGCCAGCAGTTACTCGAACAGGGCCGGCTCTGGGGCCAACGTCCTGACTTTC.

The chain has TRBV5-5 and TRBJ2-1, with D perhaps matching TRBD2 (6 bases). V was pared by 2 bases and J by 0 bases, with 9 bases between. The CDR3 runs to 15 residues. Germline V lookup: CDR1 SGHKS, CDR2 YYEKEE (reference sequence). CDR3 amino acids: CASSFGGVSYNEQFF. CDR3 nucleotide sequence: TGTGCCAGCAGCTTCGGCGGGGTCTCCTACAATGAGCAGTTCTTC.

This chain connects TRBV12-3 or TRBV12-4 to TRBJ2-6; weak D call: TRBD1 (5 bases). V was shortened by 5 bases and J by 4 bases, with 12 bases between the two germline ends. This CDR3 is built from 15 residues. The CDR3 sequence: CASSIQGAGANVLTF. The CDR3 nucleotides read TGTGCCAGCAGTATCCAGGGTGCAGGGGCCAACGTCCTGACTTTC.